Below, 23 T cell receptor beta chains from the same sample are listed, as sequenced in a study of cytomegalovirus exposure and HLA in healthy donors. This PCR relied on a set of 60 Vbeta primers and 13 Jbeta primers. Libraries were prepared by immunoSEQ multiplex PCR; TCRdb keeps only in-frame clonotypes and omits some of them. The data show about 120,000 clones, about 80% seen once. The sample taken for sequencing was PBMCs. Every receptor here comes from a man aged 25-45 years in good health and CMV-seropositive.

This clone was picked up one time. The rearrangement uses TRBV6-6 and TRBJ2-7, with D uncertain. The CDR3 contains 15 residues. The V and J ends lost 0 bases and 0 bases respectively, with 9 bases between them. Germline V gene lookup returns CDR1 MNHNY and CDR2 SVGAGI (reference sequence). The CDR3 DNA is TGTGCCAGCAGTTACTCGGCCCCTAGCTCCTACGAGCAGTACTTC. Its translation: CASSYSAPSSYEQYF.

The CDR3 protein is CASSLAWGTGEEAVDSTDTQYF. CDR3 DNA sequence: TGTGCCAGCAGCTTAGCGTGGGGGACAGGGGAGGAGGCGGTCGATAGCACAGATACGCAGTATTTT. The chain is built from TRBV7-2 and TRBJ2-3, with 10 bases identical to TRBD1. The CDR3 runs to 22 residues. Germline-derived CDR1 and CDR2 are SGHTA and FQGNSA. V shed 0 bases, J shed 0 bases, and the junction held 18 bases outside the gene matches.

The gene calls are TRBV7-3 and TRBJ1-2, with TRBD1 as a possible D gene (5 bases). Germline assignment: CDR1 SGHTA and CDR2 FQGTGA. The CDR3 runs to 13 residues. The germline V and J ends were trimmed by 4 bases and 8 bases, with 14 bases remaining between them. DNA of the CDR3: TGTGCCAGCAGCTCGGGGGGGGTAGGGGGCTACACCTTC. It specifies CASSSGGVGGYTF.

The rearrangement uses TRBV5-6 and TRBJ2-3; D is possibly TRBD1 (5 bases). This CDR3 spans 14 amino acids. The germline gives CDR1 SGHDT, CDR2 YYEEEE. Trimming pared 2 bases from V and 10 bases from J, leaving 17 bases between. CDR3 coding DNA: TGTGCCAGCAGCTTTGGGGCAGGGCTCAGGCCGCAGTATTTT. It codes for CASSFGAGLRPQYF.

V is TRBV4-2 and J is TRBJ2-1, with 9 bases aligning to TRBD1. The CDR3 is 15 amino acids. Germline lookup yields CDR1 LGHNA and CDR2 YNFKEQ. The V segment lost 0 bases and the J segment 7 bases; nucleotides outside the gene matches: 4. The CDR3 is CASSQEAQGANEQFF. As DNA, the CDR3 is TGTGCCAGCAGCCAAGAGGCACAGGGGGCAAATGAGCAGTTCTTC.

The chain uses TRBV25-1 and TRBJ2-3; D perhaps matches TRBD1 (5 bases). The germline V and J ends were trimmed by 2 bases and 5 bases, with 8 bases remaining between them. Germline V CDR1 and CDR2: MGHDK, SYGVNS. The length of the CDR3 is 13 residues. CDR3 sequence: CASSEGALDTQYF. CDR3 nucleotide sequence: TGTGCCAGCAGTGAAGGGGCCTTAGATACGCAGTATTTT.

On this clone: Other DNA sequences in the sample encode the same CDR3. The V gene is TRBV19, the J gene TRBJ2-1, with 8 bases that match TRBD1. The CDR3 has 13 amino acids. The germline gives CDR1 LNHDA, CDR2 SQIVND (reference sequence). V was pared by 5 bases and J by 7 bases, with 4 bases of the junction left unmatched. The CDR3 DNA is TGTGCCAGTAGTCAAGGACAGGGTAATGAGCAGTTCTTC. Its protein is CASSQGQGNEQFF.

V gene TRBV6-1 combines with J gene TRBJ1-3, with D perhaps TRBD1 (6 bases). The CDR3 has 13 residues. With 7 bases removed from V and 4 bases from J, the gap between germline ends came to 11 bases. The germline gives CDR1 MNHNS, CDR2 SASEGT. CDR3 in DNA: TGTGCCAGCACACAGGGCTACGGAAACACCATATATTTT. Amino acid sequence: CASTQGYGNTIYF.

The gene calls are TRBV5-1 and TRBJ2-1; 16 bases are shared with TRBD2. Trimming took 4 bases from V and 9 from J; bases not matched to a gene: 7. CDR1 is SGHRS and CDR2 is YFSETQ in the germline V gene. The CDR3 is 16 residues long. The CDR3 sequence: CASSLTGTSGRGEQFF. In DNA form, the CDR3 reads TGCGCCAGCAGCCTGACCGGGACTAGCGGGAGGGGTGAGCAGTTCTTC.

This clone was detected only once. This CDR3 reads CASSSLALAGTGELFF. The CDR3 nucleotides are TGTGCCAGCAGCAGTTTGGCGCTAGCGGGGACCGGGGAGCTGTTTTTT. V and J are TRBV28 and TRBJ2-2; 9 nucleotides line up with TRBD2. Germline CDR1 reads MDHEN; CDR2 reads SYDVKM. The junction had 10 bases not matched to a gene; V was cut back by 6 bases and J by 5 bases. This CDR3 spans 16 amino acids. Complete variable domain (other parts from reference TRBV28 and TRBJ2-2): DVKVTQSSRYLVKRTGEKVFLECVQDMDHENMFWYRQDPGLGLRLIYFSYDVKMKEKGDIPEGYSVSREKKERFSLILESASTNQTSMYLCASSSLALAGTGELFFGEGSRLTVL.

The chain combines TRBV5-1 with TRBJ1-1; D is undetermined. The CDR3 is made up of 15 amino acids. Germline lookup yields CDR1 SGHRS and CDR2 YFSETQ. Trimming left V 2 bases short and J 4 bases short, with 15 bases between. CDR3 in amino acids: CASSFRPGLSTEAFF. DNA for the CDR3: TGCGCCAGCAGCTTTCGACCAGGTCTTAGCACTGAAGCTTTCTTT.

This chain links TRBV6-1 with TRBJ2-7, with a weak D call TRBD1 (6 bases). Germline V gene lookup returns CDR1 MNHNS and CDR2 SASEGT. Trimming took off 6 bases at V and 0 bases at J, with 15 bases between the two ends. The CDR3 consists of 15 residues. The chain's CDR3 is CASSLVGDISYEQYF. In DNA, the CDR3 is TGTGCCAGCAGCCTAGTGGGGGACATCTCCTACGAGCAGTACTTC.

The V and J genes are TRBV7-3 and TRBJ1-1, with 8 positions matching TRBD1. The germline CDR1 and CDR2 sequences are SGHTA and FQGTGA. This CDR3 is built from 15 residues. J gave up 1 base and V 3 bases, and 4 bases lay outside the gene matches. The CDR3 DNA is TGTGCCAGCAGCTTGGGGGACAGGAGGAACACTGAAGCTTTCTTT. As protein: CASSLGDRRNTEAFF.

The CDR3 DNA is TGCGCCAGCAGCAGAGGACAGGGTCGCTACGAGCAGTACTTC. This sequence encodes CASSRGQGRYEQYF. The chain joins TRBV4-3 to TRBJ2-7, with TRBD1 matching 8 bases. CDR1 is LGHNA, CDR2 YSLEER, per germline. There are 14 residues in the CDR3. Trimming removed 5 bases from V and 3 bases from J; junction bases left unmatched: 6.

V gene TRBV27 combines with J gene TRBJ2-7, with 8 bases fitting TRBD2. Germline V gene lookup returns CDR1 MNHEY and CDR2 SMNVEV (reference sequence). Trimming took 6 bases from V and 11 from J; bases not matched to a gene: 15. This CDR3 spans 14 amino acids. CDR3 DNA: TGTGCCAGCAGCCCCGGGACTAGTAACCTTAGGAAGTACTTC. It translates to CASSPGTSNLRKYF.

The gene calls are TRBV9 and TRBJ2-1, with 11 bases matching TRBD2. CDR1 and CDR2 (germline): SGDLS, YYNGEE. The CDR3 has 16 residues. With V trimmed by 3 bases and J by 0 bases, 2 bases remained unmatched. DNA for the CDR3: TGTGCCAGCAGCGACACTAGCGGGAGCTCCTACAATGAGCAGTTCTTC. Its protein is CASSDTSGSSYNEQFF.

CDR3 nucleotide sequence: TGTGCCAGCAGCCAAGAGGGGGCAGGGAGTATTTCCTACAATGAGCAGTTCTTC. This encodes CASSQEGAGSISYNEQFF. The chain couples TRBV4-2 to TRBJ2-1, with a weak D call TRBD1 (6 bases). Per germline, CDR1 LGHNA and CDR2 YNFKEQ. The CDR3 is 18 residues long. Trimming removed 0 bases at V and 1 base at J, with 16 bases between.

The CDR3 DNA is TGTGCCATCAGCAACCAGATTCCAGAGACCCAGTACTTC. Translated: CAISNQIPETQYF. The chain uses TRBV10-3 and TRBJ2-5; D unresolved. V was clipped by 6 bases and J by 4 bases, with 12 bases between them. The CDR3 covers 13 residues. Germline V lookup: CDR1 ENHRY, CDR2 SYGVKD.

The V and J genes are TRBV27 and TRBJ2-1; 9 nucleotides match TRBD1. The CDR3 totals 16 residues. Per the germline V gene, CDR1 is MNHEY and CDR2 is SMNVEV (reference sequence). V gave up 0 bases and J gave up 2 bases; unmatched junction bases: 2. The DNA of the CDR3 is TGTGCCAGCAGTTTATCGGGACAGGGCCCCTACAATGAGCAGTTCTTC. The encoded protein is CASSLSGQGPYNEQFF.

This chain uses TRBV5-6 with TRBJ1-1; a possible D gene is TRBD1 (5 bases). This CDR3 region has 14 residues. Trimming stripped 2 bases from V and 2 bases from J, with 10 bases between. Germline CDR1 and CDR2: SGHDT and YYEEEE. The CDR3 here is CASSFLGPNTEAFF. The CDR3 DNA reads TGTGCCAGCAGCTTTTTGGGGCCAAACACTGAAGCTTTCTTT.

The V gene is TRBV4-3, the J gene TRBJ2-1; no clear D gene. V lost 0 bases and J 4 bases, leaving 7 bases between the germline ends. From germline, CDR1 is LGHNA and CDR2 YSLEER. This CDR3 contains 14 residues. CDR3 nucleotides: TGCGCCAGCAGCCAAGACACGGTTTACAATGAGCAGTTCTTC. Protein: CASSQDTVYNEQFF.

The rearrangement joins TRBV7-2 to TRBJ2-7; maybe TRBD1 (7 bases). V shed 7 bases and J shed 3 bases, with 16 bases lying between them. CDR1 is SGHTA, CDR2 FQGNSA, per germline. The CDR3 extends over 14 amino acids. For the CDR3, the DNA is TGTGCCAGCACGAGACAGGGAGGCGACTACGAGCAGTACTTC. Translating gives CASTRQGGDYEQYF.

V gene TRBV28 combines with J gene TRBJ2-7, with TRBD2 matching 9 bases. J gave up 1 base and V 6 bases, and 10 bases lay outside the gene matches. The CDR3 spans 16 residues. Germline values: CDR1 MDHEN, CDR2 SYDVKM. DNA for the CDR3: TGTGCCAGCAGCCCCAGTGGAGCGGGAGGTTCCTACGAGCAGTACTTC. Its translation is CASSPSGAGGSYEQYF.